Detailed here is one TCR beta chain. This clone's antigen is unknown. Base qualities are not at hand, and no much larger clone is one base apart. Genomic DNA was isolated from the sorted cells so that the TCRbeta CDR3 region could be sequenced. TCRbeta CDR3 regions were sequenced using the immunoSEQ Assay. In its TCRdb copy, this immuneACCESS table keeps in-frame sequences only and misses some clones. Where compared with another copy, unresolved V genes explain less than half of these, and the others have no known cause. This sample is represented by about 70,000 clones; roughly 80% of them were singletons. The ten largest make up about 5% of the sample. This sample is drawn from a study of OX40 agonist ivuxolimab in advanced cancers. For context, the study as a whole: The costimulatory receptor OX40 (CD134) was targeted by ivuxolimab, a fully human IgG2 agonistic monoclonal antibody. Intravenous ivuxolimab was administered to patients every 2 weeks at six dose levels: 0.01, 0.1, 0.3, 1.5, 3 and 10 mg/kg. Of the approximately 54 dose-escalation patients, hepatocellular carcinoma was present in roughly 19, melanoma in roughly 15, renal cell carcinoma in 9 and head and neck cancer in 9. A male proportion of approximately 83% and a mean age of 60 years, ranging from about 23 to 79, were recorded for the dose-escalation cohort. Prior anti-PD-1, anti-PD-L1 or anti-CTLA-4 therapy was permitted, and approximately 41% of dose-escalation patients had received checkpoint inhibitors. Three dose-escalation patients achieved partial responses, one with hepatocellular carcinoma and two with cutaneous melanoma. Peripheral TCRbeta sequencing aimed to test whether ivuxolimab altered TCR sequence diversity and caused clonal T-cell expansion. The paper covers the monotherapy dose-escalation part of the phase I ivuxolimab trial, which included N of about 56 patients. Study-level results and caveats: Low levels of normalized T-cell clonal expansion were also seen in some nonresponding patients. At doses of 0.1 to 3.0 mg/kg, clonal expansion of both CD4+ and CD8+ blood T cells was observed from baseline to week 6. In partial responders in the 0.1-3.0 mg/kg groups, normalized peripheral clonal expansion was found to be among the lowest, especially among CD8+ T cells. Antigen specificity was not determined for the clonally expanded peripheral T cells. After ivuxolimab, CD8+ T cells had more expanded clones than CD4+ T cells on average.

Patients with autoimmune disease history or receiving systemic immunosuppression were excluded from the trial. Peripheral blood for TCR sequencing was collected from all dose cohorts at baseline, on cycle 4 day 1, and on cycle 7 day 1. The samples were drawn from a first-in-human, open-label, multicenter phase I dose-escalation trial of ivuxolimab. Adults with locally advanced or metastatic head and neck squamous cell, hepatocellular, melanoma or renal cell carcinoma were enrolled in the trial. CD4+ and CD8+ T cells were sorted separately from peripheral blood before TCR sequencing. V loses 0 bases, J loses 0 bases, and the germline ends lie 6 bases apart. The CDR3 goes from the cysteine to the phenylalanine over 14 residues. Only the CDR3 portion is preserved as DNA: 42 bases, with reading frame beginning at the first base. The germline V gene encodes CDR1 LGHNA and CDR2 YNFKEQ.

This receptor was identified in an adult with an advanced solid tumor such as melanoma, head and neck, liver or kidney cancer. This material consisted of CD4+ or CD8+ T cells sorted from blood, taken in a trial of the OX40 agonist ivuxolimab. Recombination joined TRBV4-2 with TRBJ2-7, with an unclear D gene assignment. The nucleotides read TGTGCCAGCAGCCAAGATCCTACCTCCTACGAGCAGTACTTC. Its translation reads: CASSQDPTSYEQYF.